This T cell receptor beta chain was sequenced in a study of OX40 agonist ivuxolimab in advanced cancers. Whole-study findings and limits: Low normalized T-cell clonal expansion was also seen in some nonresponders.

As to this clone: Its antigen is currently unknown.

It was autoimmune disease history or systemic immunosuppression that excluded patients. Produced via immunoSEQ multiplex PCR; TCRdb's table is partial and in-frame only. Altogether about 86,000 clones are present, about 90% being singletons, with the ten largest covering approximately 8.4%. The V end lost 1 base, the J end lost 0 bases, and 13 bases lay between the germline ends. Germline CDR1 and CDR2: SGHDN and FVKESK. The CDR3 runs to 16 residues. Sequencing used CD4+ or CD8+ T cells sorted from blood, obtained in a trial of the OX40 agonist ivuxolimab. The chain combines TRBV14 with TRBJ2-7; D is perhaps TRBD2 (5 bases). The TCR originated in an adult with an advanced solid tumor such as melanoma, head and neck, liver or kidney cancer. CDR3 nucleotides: TGTGCCAGCAGCCAAGGTCGCAGCGGCCGCTCCTACGAGCAGTACTTC. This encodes CASSQGRSGRSYEQYF.